This TCR beta chain was sequenced during a study of cytomegalovirus exposure and HLA in healthy donors. The primer mix had 60 Vbeta and 13 Jbeta primers. Only in-frame clones appear in the TCRdb table, and some are missing; sequencing was by immunoSEQ multiplex PCR. The table has nearly 100,000 clones, roughly three quarters seen once. As to this clone: What it binds is unknown.

The CDR3 is made up of 15 amino acids. Looked up from germline, CDR1 is WSHSY and CDR2 is SAAADI. The V and J ends lost 8 bases and 0 bases, in that order; junction bases with no gene match: 8. Study findings and constraints: The number of N-insertions in an Asian-associated ancestry cluster was reportedly below the roughly 620-donor mean in a later analysis. The study carried out a later analysis of TCR beta sequences. It associated under 20,000 of them with specific HLA alleles at a false discovery rate of 0.05. There was a cluster of highly shared sequence variants that was likely a sequencing artifact.

The sequence was collected from a woman aged 55-70 years in good health and CMV-seropositive. Source material: PBMCs. This chain joins TRBV10-2 and TRBJ2-3; TRBD1 matches at 7 bases. CDR3 protein: CASLQGVTSTDTQYF. The DNA of the CDR3 is TGCGCCAGCCTCCAGGGGGTAACTAGCACAGATACGCAGTATTTT.